The rows below give T cell receptor beta chains drawn from one sample of a study of blood T cell repertoires in COVID-19. TCRdb's copy holds only in-frame clones and misses some; the assay was immunoSEQ multiplex PCR. The sample lists 75,000 to 100,000 clones, roughly 86% occurring once. Material for sequencing was peripheral blood. These receptors all stem from a human donor with acute or convalescent COVID-19. The donor label of this sample is uncertain. The CDR3 runs from the conserved cysteine through the conserved F or W. D genes are given only for firm matches. Expanded clones are given a class, and other clones once, few, many or no size at all.

j_gene: TRBJ2-6; v_gene: TRBV5-3; d_gene: -; abundance: -; CDR3nt: TGTGCCAGAAGCAAACAGGGTTTCTCTGGCTGGGAATTCTCTGGGGCCAACGTCCTGACTTTC; CDR3aa: CARSKQGFSGWEFSGANVLTF
j_gene: TRBJ1-1; v_gene: TRBV3-1/TRBV3-2; d_gene: -; abundance: -; CDR3nt: TGTGCCAGCAGCCAGCCAGGGATGAACACTGAAGCTTTCTTT; CDR3aa: CASSQPGMNTEAFF
j_gene: TRBJ2-3; v_gene: TRBV7-3; d_gene: -; abundance: -; CDR3nt: TGTGCCAGCAGCTTAACCCCGGGCACAGATACGCAGTATTTT; CDR3aa: CASSLTPGTDTQYF
j_gene: TRBJ1-4; v_gene: TRBV7-2; d_gene: -; abundance: -; CDR3nt: TGTGCCAGCAGCTTAGTGGGCCTGAATGAAAAACTGTTTTTT; CDR3aa: CASSLVGLNEKLFF
j_gene: TRBJ2-5; v_gene: TRBV15; d_gene: -; abundance: -; CDR3nt: TGTGCCACCAGCAGAGGAGAGGTTTCAACTAAACAAGAGACCCAGTACTTC; CDR3aa: CATSRGEVSTKQETQYF
j_gene: TRBJ1-5; v_gene: TRBV4-1; d_gene: TRBD1; abundance: -; CDR3nt: TGCGCCAGCAGCCAACTGACAGGGGTGGGCAATCAGCCCCAGCATTTT; CDR3aa: CASSQLTGVGNQPQHF
j_gene: TRBJ2-7; v_gene: TRBV19; d_gene: TRBD1; abundance: -; CDR3nt: TGTGCCAGTAGTACGGGACAGAGCTACGAGCAGTACTTC; CDR3aa: CASSTGQSYEQYF
j_gene: TRBJ2-7; v_gene: TRBV3-1/TRBV3-2; d_gene: -; abundance: -; CDR3nt: TGTGCCAGCAGCCGGACATCCTACGAGCAGTACTTC; CDR3aa: CASSRTSYEQYF
j_gene: TRBJ2-7; v_gene: TRBV3-1/TRBV3-2; d_gene: TRBD2; abundance: -; CDR3nt: TGTGCCAGCAGCCCTGTAGCGGGGGGGCGAGAGCAGTACTTC; CDR3aa: CASSPVAGGREQYF
j_gene: TRBJ2-1; v_gene: TRBV11-3; d_gene: TRBD1; abundance: -; CDR3nt: TGTGCCAGCAGCTTGCGGTCAGGGGGCGGTTATTTGGAGTTCTTC; CDR3aa: CASSLRSGGGYLEFF
j_gene: TRBJ2-3; v_gene: TRBV29-1; d_gene: -; abundance: few; CDR3nt: TGCAGCGTTGAAGGGGCGGCGGGGCTAAGCACAGATACGCAGTATTTT; CDR3aa: CSVEGAAGLSTDTQYF
j_gene: TRBJ1-5; v_gene: TRBV2; d_gene: -; abundance: -; CDR3nt: TGTGCCAGCAGTGAGGGGCCCGCGGCTGATCAGCCCCAGCATTTT; CDR3aa: CASSEGPAADQPQHF
j_gene: TRBJ1-1; v_gene: TRBV18; d_gene: -; abundance: -; CDR3nt: TGTGCCAGCTCACCTCTTCAGGGGCCGCTCGATAACACTGAAGCTTTCTTT; CDR3aa: CASSPLQGPLDNTEAFF
j_gene: TRBJ2-1; v_gene: TRBV5-4; d_gene: TRBD2; abundance: -; CDR3nt: TGTGCCAGCAGCTCCAGACTAGCGGGGAATAATGAGCAGTTCTTC; CDR3aa: CASSSRLAGNNEQFF
j_gene: TRBJ1-1; v_gene: TRBV18; d_gene: TRBD1; abundance: -; CDR3nt: TGTGCCAGCTCACCGCAAACAGGGGACGCTGAAGCTTTCTTT; CDR3aa: CASSPQTGDAEAFF
j_gene: TRBJ1-3; v_gene: TRBV12-3/TRBV12-4; d_gene: -; abundance: -; CDR3nt: TGTGCCAGCAGCTTACAGGGAAACACCATATATTTT; CDR3aa: CASSLQGNTIYF
j_gene: TRBJ2-5; v_gene: TRBV28; d_gene: TRBD1; abundance: -; CDR3nt: TGTGCCAGCAGTTTATCCAGGGGGCAAAGGAGGTACCAAGAGACCCAGTACTTC; CDR3aa: CASSLSRGQRRYQETQYF
j_gene: TRBJ2-5; v_gene: TRBV7-3; d_gene: TRBD2; abundance: once; CDR3nt: TGTGCCAGCAGCGCAGGTTTAGCGGGGGTGGAGACCCAGTACTTC; CDR3aa: CASSAGLAGVETQYF
j_gene: TRBJ1-1; v_gene: TRBV7-9; d_gene: -; abundance: -; CDR3nt: TGTGCCAGCAGCCCAATGAACACTGAAGCTTTCTTT; CDR3aa: CASSPMNTEAFF
j_gene: TRBJ1-2; v_gene: TRBV4-1; d_gene: TRBD1; abundance: -; CDR3nt: TGCGCCAGCAGCCAAGATAGGACAGGGGAAAATGGCTACACCTTC; CDR3aa: CASSQDRTGENGYTF
j_gene: TRBJ1-2; v_gene: TRBV5-1; d_gene: -; abundance: -; CDR3nt: TGCGCCAGCAGAGGGGAACGGGGGACTAACTATGGCTACACCTTC; CDR3aa: CASRGERGTNYGYTF
j_gene: TRBJ1-1; v_gene: TRBV7-3; d_gene: -; abundance: -; CDR3nt: TGTGCCAGCAGCGTCAGGGGAGATGACACTGAAGCTTTCTTT; CDR3aa: CASSVRGDDTEAFF
j_gene: TRBJ2-7; v_gene: TRBV5-1; d_gene: TRBD2; abundance: -; CDR3nt: TGCGCCCGCCGCGGGGGGGGCGGGGGGAGCTCCTACGAGCAGTACTTC; CDR3aa: CARRGGGGGSSYEQYF
j_gene: TRBJ2-7; v_gene: TRBV27; d_gene: TRBD1; abundance: many; CDR3nt: TGTGCCAGCAGCCGCGACAGGGAGCCCCCCTACGAGCAGTACTTC; CDR3aa: CASSRDREPPYEQYF
j_gene: TRBJ2-5; v_gene: TRBV30; d_gene: TRBD2; abundance: once; CDR3nt: TGTGCCTGGAGTTTTGGCGGGGGGGAGACCCAGTACTTC; CDR3aa: CAWSFGGGETQYF
j_gene: TRBJ2-3; v_gene: TRBV27; d_gene: -; abundance: -; CDR3nt: TGTGCCAGCAGTTTATCTTGGCGGAGCACAGATACGCAGTATTTT; CDR3aa: CASSLSWRSTDTQYF
j_gene: TRBJ2-2; v_gene: TRBV11-2; d_gene: -; abundance: -; CDR3nt: TGTGCCAGCAGCCCAACTGAGGGCCCCACCGGGGAGCTGTTTTTT; CDR3aa: CASSPTEGPTGELFF
j_gene: TRBJ2-5; v_gene: TRBV6-2/TRBV6-3; d_gene: -; abundance: -; CDR3nt: TGTGCCAGCAGTCGGACAGCCCGAGACGTCCAAGAGACCCAGTACTTC; CDR3aa: CASSRTARDVQETQYF
j_gene: TRBJ2-7; v_gene: TRBV15; d_gene: -; abundance: -; CDR3nt: TGTGCCACCAGCAGAGATGTGGGGCCTACCTACGAGCAGTACTTC; CDR3aa: CATSRDVGPTYEQYF
j_gene: TRBJ1-5; v_gene: TRBV10-3; d_gene: -; abundance: -; CDR3nt: TGTGCCATCAGTGAAGGGGGGGAGCAGCCCCAGCATTTT; CDR3aa: CAISEGGEQPQHF
j_gene: TRBJ2-7; v_gene: TRBV6-2/TRBV6-3; d_gene: TRBD1; abundance: -; CDR3nt: TGTGCCAGCAGTTTATACCCAATTGGACAGGCCGGTTACGAGCAGTACTTC; CDR3aa: CASSLYPIGQAGYEQYF
j_gene: TRBJ1-3; v_gene: TRBV3-1/TRBV3-2; d_gene: -; abundance: -; CDR3nt: TGTGCCAGCAGCCAAGGCAGGACTGGAAACACCATATATTTT; CDR3aa: CASSQGRTGNTIYF